Presented here are 4 T cell receptor beta chains from one specimen sequenced in a study of beta chain features in type 1 diabetes. The antigens of these receptors remain unknown. Every bit of the isolated RNA underwent reverse transcription, so sequencing read expressed TCRB transcripts. Sequencing used immunoSEQ multiplex PCR; TCRdb keeps in-frame clones, though not all of them. Here the sample spans approximately 240,000 clones, 16% being singletons. Findings and limits, study-wide: Across all four CD4+ subsets, people with type 1 diabetes showed modestly shorter TCRB CDR3s.

The sample comprised naive CD4+ T cells from blood. The origin of the receptors is a man aged 30 to 39 with type 1 diabetes.

V and J are TRBV7-2 and TRBJ2-1, with TRBD2 matching over 14 bases. V was clipped by 3 bases and J by 7 bases; unmatched bases: 5. Germline V gene lookup returns CDR1 SGHTA and CDR2 FQGNSA. This CDR3 has 16 residues. The CDR3: CASSLAGTSGSNEQFF. CDR3 in DNA: TGTGCCAGCAGCTTGGCCGGGACTAGCGGGAGTAATGAGCAGTTCTTC.

This clone was seen only a few times. V is TRBV11-2 and J is TRBJ1-2, with D unclear. Trimming took 3 bases from V and 5 from J, leaving 7 bases between them. The V gene's germline CDR1 is SGHAT and CDR2 FQNNGV. CDR3 size: 12 residues. CDR3 coding DNA: TGTGCCAGCAGCTTTGGGGAATATGGCTACACCTTC. As protein: CASSFGEYGYTF.

There are a few counts of this clone. The chain combines TRBV5-6 with TRBJ2-4; weak D call: TRBD2 (6 bases). CDR3 size: 16 residues. Trimming pared 1 base from V and 6 bases from J, leaving 17 bases between. Germline assignment: CDR1 SGHDT and CDR2 YYEEEE. The chain's CDR3 is CASSLWAGNYGNIQYF. The CDR3 DNA follows: TGTGCCAGCAGCTTGTGGGCGGGGAATTATGGAAACATTCAGTACTTC.

On this clone: The sample carries other DNA sequences with the same CDR3. V gene TRBV29-1 combines with J gene TRBJ2-7, with TRBD1 matching over 10 bases. The length of the CDR3 is 12 residues. The germline CDR1 and CDR2 sequences are SQVTM and ANQGSEA. V gave up 7 bases and J gave up 5 bases; unmatched junction bases: 5. The CDR3 DNA reads as TGCAGCGCAGGGACAGGGGAAGACGAGCAGTACTTC. This sequence encodes CSAGTGEDEQYF.